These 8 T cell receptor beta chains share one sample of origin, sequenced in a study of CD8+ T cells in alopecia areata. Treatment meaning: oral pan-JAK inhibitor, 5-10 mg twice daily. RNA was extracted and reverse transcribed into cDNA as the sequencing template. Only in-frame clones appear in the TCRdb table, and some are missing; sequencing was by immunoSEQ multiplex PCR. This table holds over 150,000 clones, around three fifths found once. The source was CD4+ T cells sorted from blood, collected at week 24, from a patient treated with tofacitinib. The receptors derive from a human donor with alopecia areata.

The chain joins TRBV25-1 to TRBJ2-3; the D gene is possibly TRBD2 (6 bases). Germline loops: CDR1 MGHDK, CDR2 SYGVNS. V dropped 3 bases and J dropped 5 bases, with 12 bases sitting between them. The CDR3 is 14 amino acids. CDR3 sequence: CASSDWDGRDTQYF. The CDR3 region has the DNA TGTGCCAGCAGTGATTGGGACGGGAGAGATACGCAGTATTTT.

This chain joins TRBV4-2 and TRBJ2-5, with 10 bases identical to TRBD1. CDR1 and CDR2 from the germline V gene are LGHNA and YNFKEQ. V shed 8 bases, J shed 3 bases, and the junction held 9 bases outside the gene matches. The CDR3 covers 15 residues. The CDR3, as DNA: TGTGCCAGCGGAGCCGGGACAGGGGTTGAAGAGACCCAGTACTTC. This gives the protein CASGAGTGVEETQYF.

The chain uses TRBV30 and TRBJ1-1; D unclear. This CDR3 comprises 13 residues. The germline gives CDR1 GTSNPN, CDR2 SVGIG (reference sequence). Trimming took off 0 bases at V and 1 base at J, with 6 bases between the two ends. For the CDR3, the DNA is TGTGCCTGGAGTGTAGGGCGGAACACTGAAGCTTTCTTT. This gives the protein CAWSVGRNTEAFF. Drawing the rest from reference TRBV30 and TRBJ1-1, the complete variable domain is SQTIHQWPATLVQPVGSPLSLECTVEGTSNPNLYWYRQAAGRGLQLLFYSVGIGQISSEVPQNLSASRPQDRQFILSSKKLLLSDSGFYLCAWSVGRNTEAFFGQGTRLTVV.

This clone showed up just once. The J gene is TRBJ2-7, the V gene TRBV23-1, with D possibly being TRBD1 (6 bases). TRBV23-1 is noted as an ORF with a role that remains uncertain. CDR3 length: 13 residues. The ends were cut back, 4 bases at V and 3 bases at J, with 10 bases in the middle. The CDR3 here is CASSRPGHYEQYF. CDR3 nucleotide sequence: TGCGCCAGCAGTCGACCGGGACACTACGAGCAGTACTTC.

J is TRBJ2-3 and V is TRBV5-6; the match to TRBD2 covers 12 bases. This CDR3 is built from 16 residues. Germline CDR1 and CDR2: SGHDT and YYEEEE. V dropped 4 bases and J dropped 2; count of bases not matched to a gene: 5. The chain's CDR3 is CASSRLAGGPTDTQYF. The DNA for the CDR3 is TGTGCCAGCAGCCGGCTAGCGGGGGGGCCCACAGATACGCAGTATTTT.

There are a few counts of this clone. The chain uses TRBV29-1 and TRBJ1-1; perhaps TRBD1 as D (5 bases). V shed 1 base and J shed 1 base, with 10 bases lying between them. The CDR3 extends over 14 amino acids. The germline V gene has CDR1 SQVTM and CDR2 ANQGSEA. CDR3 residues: CSVEVGPPNTEAFF. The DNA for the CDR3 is TGCAGCGTTGAAGTGGGACCCCCGAACACTGAAGCTTTCTTT. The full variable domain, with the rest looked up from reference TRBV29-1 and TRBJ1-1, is SAVISQKPSRDICQRGTSLTIQCQVDSQVTMMFWYRQQPGQSLTLIATANQGSEATYESGFVIDKFPISRPNLTFSTLTVSNMSPEDSSIYLCSVEVGPPNTEAFFGQGTRLTVV.

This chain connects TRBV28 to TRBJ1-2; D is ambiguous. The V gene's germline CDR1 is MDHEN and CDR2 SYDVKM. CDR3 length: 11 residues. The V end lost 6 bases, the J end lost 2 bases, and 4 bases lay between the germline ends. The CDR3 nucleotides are TGTGCCAGCAGGCAGAACTATGGCTACACCTTC. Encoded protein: CASRQNYGYTF.

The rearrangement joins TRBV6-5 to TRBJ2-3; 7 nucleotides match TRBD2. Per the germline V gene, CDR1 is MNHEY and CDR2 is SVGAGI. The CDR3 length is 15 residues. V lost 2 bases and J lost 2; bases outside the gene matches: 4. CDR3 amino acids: CASSYTRDYTDTQYF. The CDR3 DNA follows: TGTGCCAGCAGTTACACCAGGGACTACACAGATACGCAGTATTTT.